These 16 T cell receptor beta chains were sequenced from one sample in a study of shared clonotypes between healthy human individuals. Generated by immunoSEQ multiplex PCR, the TCRdb table keeps only in-frame clones and is missing some. Of about 2.4 million clones listed, over 85% are singletons. The specimen was naive CD4+ T cells from PBMCs. Subset given: CD45RA+ positively selected. The receptor source for this set is a man between 18 and 35 years old in good health. Some clones in this sample may be carry-over from other donors' samples.

J is TRBJ1-6 and V is TRBV30, with D uncertain. CDR3 size: 12 residues. V was clipped by 5 bases and J by 6 bases, with 8 bases between them. The germline V gene encodes CDR1 GTSNPN and CDR2 SVGIG (reference sequence). In DNA, the CDR3 is TGTGCCTGGCTTGTCAGTAATTCACCCCTCCACTTT. Translating it yields CAWLVSNSPLHF.

The V call is TRBV19, the J call TRBJ2-2, with TRBD1 matching over 7 bases. V trimming: 1 base; J trimming: 4 bases; junction bases outside the gene matches: 6. From germline, CDR1 is LNHDA and CDR2 SQIVND (reference sequence). The CDR3 runs 16 residues. Written as DNA, the CDR3 is TGTGCCAGTAGTATAGCCCGGGACAGCTCCACCGGGGAGCTGTTTTTT. This gives the protein CASSIARDSSTGELFF.

Regarding this clone: This sample includes further DNA sequences coding for the same CDR3. This chain links TRBV5-4 with TRBJ2-3; D is unclear. This CDR3 has 12 residues. Trimming removed 0 bases from V and 4 bases from J, with 3 bases in between. Germline CDR1 reads SGHNT; CDR2 reads YYREEE (reference sequence). CDR3 bases: TGTGCCAGCAGCTTGGTAGCAGATACGCAGTATTTT. Translated, it gives CASSLVADTQYF.

This chain connects TRBV5-4 to TRBJ2-5; 8 nucleotides match TRBD1. Unmatched junction bases numbered 10, after V lost 4 bases and J lost 5 bases. Per the germline V gene, CDR1 is SGHNT and CDR2 is YYREEE (reference sequence). This CDR3 has 15 residues. The CDR3 loop reads CASSPPGQVGETQYF. The CDR3 DNA follows: TGTGCCAGCAGCCCCCCGGGACAGGTGGGGGAGACCCAGTACTTC.

This clone has a single count. This chain uses TRBV7-2 with TRBJ1-3, with D uncertain. Trimming took 3 bases from V and 0 from J, leaving 12 bases between them. Germline V gene sequence: CDR1 SGHTA, CDR2 FQGNSA. The CDR3 is made up of 16 amino acids. This CDR3 is CASSFQTVLSGNTIYF. CDR3 nucleotide sequence: TGTGCCAGCAGCTTCCAAACGGTACTCTCTGGAAACACCATATATTTT.

The chain uses TRBV19 and TRBJ2-7, with D maybe TRBD2 (7 bases). Trimming cost V 7 bases and J 3 bases, with 16 bases left between them. Per germline, CDR1 LNHDA and CDR2 SQIVND (reference sequence). CDR3 size: 14 residues. CDR3 amino acids: CASIRGRGYYEQYF. The CDR3 DNA reads TGTGCCAGTATCCGGGGGAGGGGGTACTACGAGCAGTACTTC.

The rearrangement uses TRBV29-1 and TRBJ2-1; D unresolved. V was clipped by 2 bases and J by 13 bases, with 9 bases between them. This CDR3 has 10 amino acids. Germline V gives CDR1 SQVTM, CDR2 ANQGSEA. CDR3 residues: CSVEQVIQFF. The CDR3 region has the DNA TGCAGCGTTGAACAAGTAATCCAGTTCTTC.

V gene TRBV18 combines with J gene TRBJ1-1; TRBD1 is a possible D gene (5 bases). Trimming cost V 3 bases and J 6 bases, with 8 bases left between them. Germline V lookup: CDR1 KGHSH, CDR2 LQKENI. CDR3 length: 12 amino acids. The DNA for the CDR3 is TGTGCCAGCTCACCGGGACTTCCTGAAGCTTTCTTT. The encoded protein is CASSPGLPEAFF.

V and J are TRBV15 and TRBJ2-5, with TRBD2 matching over 9 bases. Germline lookup yields CDR1 LNHNV and CDR2 YYDKDF (reference sequence). The CDR3 loop spans 15 amino acids. V lost 1 base, J lost 3 bases, and 3 bases stayed unmatched. CDR3 sequence reads: CATSRGASGEETQYF. CDR3 DNA sequence: TGTGCCACCAGCAGAGGGGCTAGCGGGGAAGAGACCCAGTACTTC.

J is TRBJ2-1 and V is TRBV5-6; 14 nucleotides line up with TRBD2. The germline V gene has CDR1 SGHDT and CDR2 YYEEEE. The V segment lost 4 bases and the J segment 9 bases; nucleotides outside the gene matches: 6. The CDR3 has 15 residues. Here the CDR3 DNA reads TGTGCCAGCAGCCCGGGACTAGCGGGAGAGGGTGAGCAGTTCTTC. It specifies CASSPGLAGEGEQFF.

The V call is TRBV5-1, the J call TRBJ2-5, with 8 bases lining up with TRBD1. The CDR3 runs to 16 residues. Germline CDR1 reads SGHRS; CDR2 reads YFSETQ. After removal of 4 bases from V and 2 bases from J, the junction contained 10 bases not matched to a gene. DNA of the CDR3: TGCGCCAGCAGCGCGGTCGGGACAGGACCACAAGAGACCCAGTACTTC. This encodes CASSAVGTGPQETQYF. The full variable domain, completed using reference TRBV5-1 and TRBJ2-5, is KAGVTQTPRYLIKTRGQQVTLSCSPISGHRSVSWYQQTPGQGLQFLFEYFSETQRNKGNFPGRFSGRQFSNSRSEMNVSTLELGDSALYLCASSAVGTGPQETQYFGPGTRLLVL.

The rearrangement links TRBV5-1 to TRBJ2-2, with no clear D. Germline V lookup: CDR1 SGHRS, CDR2 YFSETQ. This CDR3 has 17 residues. The V end lost 4 bases, the J end lost 0 bases, and 16 bases lay between the germline ends. Here the CDR3 DNA reads TGCGCCAGCAGCGGAATGTGGGTTACTACGAACACCGGGGAGCTGTTTTTT. Translation: CASSGMWVTTNTGELFF.

The chain has TRBV7-7 and TRBJ2-3; weak D call: TRBD2 (5 bases). CDR3 size: 15 residues. Germline CDR1 SSHAT, CDR2 FNYEAQ (reference sequence). The V end was cut by 4 bases, the J end by 0 bases, with 11 bases between. The CDR3 loop is CASSSGVTSTDTQYF. CDR3 sequence (DNA): TGTGCCAGCAGCTCCGGGGTTACTAGCACAGATACGCAGTATTTT. The entire variable domain, with the rest obtained from reference TRBV7-7 and TRBJ2-3, is as follows: GAGVSQSPRYKVTKRGQDVTLRCDPISSHATLYWYQQALGQGPEFLTYFNYEAQPDKSGLPSDRFSAERPEGSISTLTIQRTEQRDSAMYRCASSSGVTSTDTQYFGPGTRLTVL.

V is TRBV2 and J is TRBJ2-1, with no clear D. Between the trimmed V and J ends, which lost 3 bases and 6 bases, there was a span of 9 bases. CDR3 size: 13 residues. Germline values: CDR1 SNHLY, CDR2 FYNNEI. The CDR3 DNA reads TGTGCCAGCAGTGAGCATCCCCTCAATGAGCAGTTCTTC. Its protein is CASSEHPLNEQFF.

The J gene is TRBJ2-1, the V gene TRBV7-8; D gene unclear. Germline lookup yields CDR1 SGHVS and CDR2 FQNEAQ. Trimming stripped 5 bases from V and 1 base from J, with 12 bases between. The CDR3 runs to 15 residues. The DNA for the CDR3 is TGTGCCAGCAGCGGATACGGACGGTCCTACAATGAGCAGTTCTTC. Protein sequence: CASSGYGRSYNEQFF.

This clone is a singleton in its sample. The genes are TRBV6-1 and TRBJ1-6; no clear D gene. The CDR3 is 12 amino acids. Germline V lookup: CDR1 MNHNS, CDR2 SASEGT. V lost 3 bases, J lost 12 bases, and 9 bases lay in between. The CDR3 DNA sequence: TGTGCCAGCAGTGAGGTCCCAAGACCCCTCCACTTT. It specifies CASSEVPRPLHF.